The source of this TCR beta chain is a study of graft-versus-host responses after intestinal transplantation. Study in general: As for transplant type, recipients had multivisceral, liver-intestinal, or isolated intestinal grafts. For approximately three years after anti-thymocyte globulin induction, all recipients took tacrolimus and steroids. Study observations and caveats: Detected in recipient marrow were GvH clones, some of which were first observed in ileum or blood. Subjects displaying graft-donor T cell macrochimerism possessed elevated graft-versus-host to host-versus-graft clonal ratios inside allografts.

The assay was immunoSEQ multiplex PCR, and TCRdb's table has in-frame clones only and misses some. The sample holds approximately 54,000 clones, roughly nine tenths seen once. This clone was observed a single time. The antigen is unknown. V shed 3 bases and J 5 bases; nucleotides not matched to a gene: 4. The CDR3 contains 14 residues. Germline CDR1 and CDR2: SEHNR and FQNEAQ (reference sequence). The clonotype was recovered from a human patient who received an intestinal transplant, so some T cells may come from the graft donor. The chain combines TRBV7-9 with TRBJ2-5; TRBD2 matches 9 bases. Sequenced here: PBMCs, sampled 662 days after intestinal transplant. CDR3 sequence reads: CASSFSGGRETQYF. The CDR3 DNA is TGTGCCAGCAGCTTCAGCGGGGGGAGGGAGACCCAGTACTTC.